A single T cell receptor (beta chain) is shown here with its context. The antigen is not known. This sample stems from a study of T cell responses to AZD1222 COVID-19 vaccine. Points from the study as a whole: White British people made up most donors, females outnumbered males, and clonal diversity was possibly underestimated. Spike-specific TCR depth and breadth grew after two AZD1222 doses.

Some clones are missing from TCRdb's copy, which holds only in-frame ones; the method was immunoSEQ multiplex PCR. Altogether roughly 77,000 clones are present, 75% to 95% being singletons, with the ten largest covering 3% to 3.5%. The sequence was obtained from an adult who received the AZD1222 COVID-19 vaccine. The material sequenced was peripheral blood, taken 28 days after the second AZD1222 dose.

The CDR3 is CASSWTTEGEQYF. CDR3 in DNA: TGCGCCAGCAGCTGGACGACAGAAGGGGAGCAGTACTTC. This chain links TRBV5-1 with TRBJ2-7; D perhaps matches TRBD1 (5 bases). CDR1 SGHRS and CDR2 YFSETQ come from the germline V gene. This CDR3 has 13 amino acids. The ends were cut back, 3 bases at V and 7 bases at J, with 14 bases in the middle.